These T cell receptor beta chains were read from a single sample in a study of T cells after yellow fever vaccination. In TCRdb, the 5' RACE reads were re-called with MiXCR into one record per CDR3 protein. The data contain about 630,000 distinct CDR3 sequences, approximately 13% of them singletons. Here the sequenced sample was PBMCs, taken on the day of the yellow fever booster vaccination. The receptors shown here come from a man under 40 who received the YFV17D yellow fever vaccine. Both conserved end residues are part of each CDR3. D genes are given only for firm matches. Rows give clone size only sometimes, using once, few, many, or a class for an expanded clone.

v_gene,abundance,len,j_gene,d_gene,CDR3nt,CDR3aa
TRBV25-1,many,11,TRBJ2-7,NA,TGTGCCAGCAGTGTGGGGGCCGGGCAGTACTTC,CASSVGAGQYF
TRBV5-1,few,16,TRBJ1-4,NA,TGCGCCAGCAGCCCCGGGCGTCGGGCATGGGATGAAAAACTGTTTTTT,CASSPGRRAWDEKLFF
TRBV7-2,few,16,TRBJ2-5,TRBD2,TGTGCCAGCAGCTCAGTAGCGGGAGGGCGAGTAGAGACCCAGTACTTC,CASSSVAGGRVETQYF
TRBV29-1,NA,15,TRBJ1-3,NA,TGCAGCGTTGTCCGACAAGGAAACTCTGGAAACACCATATATTTT,CSVVRQGNSGNTIYF
TRBV18,NA,14,TRBJ2-7,TRBD1,TGTGCCAGCTCACCGATTCGACAGGGAGAGCAGCAGTACTTC,CASSPIRQGEQQYF
TRBV14,few,15,TRBJ2-1,TRBD2,TGTGCCAGCAGCCAAGTAGCGGGAGCCTACAATGAGCAGTTCTTC,CASSQVAGAYNEQFF
TRBV14,many,16,TRBJ2-1,NA,TGTGCCAGCAGCCCCCTCCGAGCCCTCCCCTACAATGAGCAGTTCTTC,CASSPLRALPYNEQFF
TRBV6-2/TRBV6-3,NA,12,TRBJ2-5,NA,TGTGCCAGCAGCAGTGACTCGGCGACCCAGTACTTC,CASSSDSATQYF
TRBV21-1,NA,14,TRBJ2-5,NA,TGTGCCAGCAGCTCCGCCCTAGTGGGTGAGACCCAGTACTTC,CASSSALVGETQYF
TRBV27,NA,16,TRBJ2-7,TRBD1,TGTGCCAGCAGTCTTCGCCGGGGACAGCTAAACTACGAGCAGTACTTC,CASSLRRGQLNYEQYF
TRBV9,few,16,TRBJ2-3,TRBD2,TGTGCCAGCAGCGGACAGACTAGCGGGTACACAGATACGCAGTATTTT,CASSGQTSGYTDTQYF
TRBV20-1,NA,13,TRBJ2-2,NA,TGCAGCGCCTGGATAACGAACACCGGGGAGCTGTTTTTT,CSAWITNTGELFF
TRBV4-2,NA,15,TRBJ1-4,TRBD1,TGTGCCAGCAGCCGGATGGGACAGCTCAATGAAAAACTGTTTTTT,CASSRMGQLNEKLFF
TRBV7-2,NA,14,TRBJ2-3,NA,TGTGCCAGCAGCTATGGGCTAGCGTCAGATACGCAGTATTTT,CASSYGLASDTQYF
TRBV25-1,few,13,TRBJ2-7,TRBD1,TGTGCCAGCAGTACCCACGACAGGGCCGAGCAGTACTTC,CASSTHDRAEQYF
TRBV7-2,few,12,TRBJ1-6,TRBD1,TGTGCCAGCACCTTACAGGGGGGATCCCTCCACTTT,CASTLQGGSLHF
TRBV11-3,NA,22,TRBJ2-1,TRBD2,TGTGCCAGCAGCTTAGGGGAGAAGGTCGTGGGACTAGCGGCATCCTCCTACAATGAGCAGTTCTTC,CASSLGEKVVGLAASSYNEQFF
TRBV7-3,few,15,TRBJ2-3,NA,TGTGCCAGCAGCTCCGGAGACGGGAGCACAGATACGCAGTATTTT,CASSSGDGSTDTQYF
TRBV10-3,NA,13,TRBJ2-7,NA,TGTGCCATCAGTGAAGGGGGTTTTGGCGAGCAGTACTTC,CAISEGGFGEQYF
TRBV6-5,few,16,TRBJ2-1,NA,TGTGCCAGCAGTTACGGCTTCGCCCGCTCCTACAATGAGCAGTTCTTC,CASSYGFARSYNEQFF
TRBV6-2/TRBV6-3,NA,15,TRBJ2-2,NA,TGTGCCAGCAGTTACACGACGGCCAACACCGGGGAGCTGTTTTTT,CASSYTTANTGELFF
TRBV28,few,16,TRBJ1-5,NA,TGTGCCAGCAGCCCCGAGAGGCTTGATAGCAATCAGCCCCAGCATTTT,CASSPERLDSNQPQHF
TRBV20-1,few,14,TRBJ1-5,TRBD1,TGCAGTGCCAACAGGGGAGTCAGCAATCAGCCCCAGCATTTT,CSANRGVSNQPQHF
TRBV2,few,12,TRBJ2-1,NA,TGTGCCAGCAGTGAAGCGCGAGAGTGGCAGTTCTTC,CASSEAREWQFF
TRBV9,NA,13,TRBJ1-2,NA,TGTGCCAGCAGCGCAGCGATGGTGGGGGGCTACACCTTC,CASSAAMVGGYTF
TRBV20-1,few,12,TRBJ2-7,NA,TGCAGTGCTCCGGACGGGCCTCGCGAGCAGTACTTC,CSAPDGPREQYF
TRBV28,few,18,TRBJ2-6,NA,TGTGCCAGCAGTCCCCCGGGCTTCCCATCTCGTGGGGCCAACGTCCTGACTTTC,CASSPPGFPSRGANVLTF
TRBV5-1,few,15,TRBJ2-7,TRBD1,TGCGCCAGCAGCTCCCGGACAGGGGGCGCCTACGAGCAGTACTTC,CASSSRTGGAYEQYF
TRBV5-1,few,17,TRBJ2-6,NA,TGCGCCAGCAGCCAGAGGAGGCAGAGCTCTGGGGCCAACGTCCTGACTTTC,CASSQRRQSSGANVLTF